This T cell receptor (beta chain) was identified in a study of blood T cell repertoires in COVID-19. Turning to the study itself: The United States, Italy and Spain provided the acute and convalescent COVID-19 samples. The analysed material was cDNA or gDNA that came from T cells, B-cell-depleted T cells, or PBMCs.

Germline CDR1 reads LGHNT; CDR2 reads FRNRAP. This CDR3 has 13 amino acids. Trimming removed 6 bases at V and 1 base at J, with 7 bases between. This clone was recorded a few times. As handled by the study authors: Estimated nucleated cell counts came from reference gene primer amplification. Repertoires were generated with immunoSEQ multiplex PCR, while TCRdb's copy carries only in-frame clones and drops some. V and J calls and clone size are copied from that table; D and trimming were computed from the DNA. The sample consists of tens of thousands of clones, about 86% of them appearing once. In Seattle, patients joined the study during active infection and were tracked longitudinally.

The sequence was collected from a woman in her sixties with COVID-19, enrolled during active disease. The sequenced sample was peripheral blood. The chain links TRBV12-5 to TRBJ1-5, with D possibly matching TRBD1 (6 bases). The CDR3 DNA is TGTGCTAGTGGGGACAGCAGCAATCAGCCCCAGCATTTT. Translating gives CASGDSSNQPQHF.